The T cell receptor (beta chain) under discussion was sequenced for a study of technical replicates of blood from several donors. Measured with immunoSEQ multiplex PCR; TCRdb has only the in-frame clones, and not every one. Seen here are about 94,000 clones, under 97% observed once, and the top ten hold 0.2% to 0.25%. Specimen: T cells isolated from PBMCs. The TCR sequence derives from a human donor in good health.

The CDR3 DNA is TGTGCCAGCAGTGAATTCCTTAGAAGCACAGATACGCAGTATTTT. It yields the protein CASSEFLRSTDTQYF. This sequence joins TRBV6-1 and TRBJ2-3; D call uncertain. The CDR3 is made up of 15 amino acids. V lost 2 bases to trimming and J lost 0 bases, with 9 bases between them. The germline CDR1 and CDR2 sequences are MNHNS and SASEGT.